Here is one T cell receptor beta chain with its context. Libraries were prepared by immunoSEQ multiplex PCR; TCRdb keeps only in-frame clonotypes and omits some of them. Among almost 20,000 clones listed, approximately 86% were seen once. The CDR3 runs 13 residues. Germline-derived CDR1 and CDR2 are SGHAT and FQNNGV. Trimming pared 3 bases from V and 5 bases from J, leaving 11 bases between. This sample was included in a study of graft-versus-host responses after intestinal transplantation. The wider study: Each recipient received a multivisceral, liver-intestinal, or isolated intestinal graft. Induction using anti-thymocyte globulin, followed by tacrolimus and steroids for two to three years, was given to all recipients.

The chain recombines TRBV11-2 with TRBJ2-7; D gene unclear. The origin of this receptor is a human patient who received an intestinal transplant, so some T cells may come from the graft donor. The source material was PBMCs, sampled roughly 32 weeks after intestinal transplant. CDR3: CASSFPLYDEQYF. DNA of the CDR3: TGTGCCAGCAGCTTCCCACTCTATGACGAGCAGTACTTC.